This T cell receptor (beta chain) was found in a study of shared clonotypes between healthy human individuals. Study-wide results and limits: The study's rarefaction showed incomplete sorted-subset sequencing despite large depth.

Every one of the donors was a Caucasian adult that lived in Nashville, Tennessee. Investigators spread the genomic DNA of each subset evenly over several immunoSEQ plates. In the sorted-subset replicate PCRs, 150 to 200 ng DNA, around 32,000 T cell genomes, was used. Libraries were prepared by immunoSEQ multiplex PCR; TCRdb keeps only in-frame clonotypes and omits some of them. Counted here are over 1.5 million clones, around 98% occurring once; the ten biggest clones make up around 0.45%. Of note for this clone: Its matching antigen is unknown.

The source is a man aged 30 to 39 in good health. Specimen: naive CD4+ T cells sorted from blood. Subset in this sample: CD45RA+ positively selected.

CDR3 amino acids: CASSLTQGPQETQYF. The CDR3 DNA follows: TGTGCCAGCAGCTTGACCCAGGGGCCACAAGAGACCCAGTACTTC. The chain joins TRBV5-4 to TRBJ2-5; the D gene is possibly TRBD1 (6 bases). V was cut by 1 base and J by 2 bases, with 12 bases left in between. Germline V gene data show CDR1 as SGHNT and CDR2 as YYREEE (reference sequence). The CDR3 has 15 amino acids.